This T cell receptor beta chain was recovered during a study of response to subunit inactivated influenza vaccine. TCRdb re-derived calls from the RT-PCR reads in MiXCR, one entry per CDR3 protein. The sample shows about 500,000 distinct CDR3 sequences, 10% to 15% of them seen only once. CDR1 is SQVTM, CDR2 ANQGSEA, per germline. V lost 3 bases, J lost 4 bases, and 16 bases lay in between. This CDR3 has 14 amino acids. This clonotype has only a few counts. This clonotype was obtained from a man between 50 and 59 years old who received an inactivated influenza vaccine. This chain uses TRBV29-1 with TRBJ2-7, with D tentatively TRBD1 (5 bases). Sequenced material: PBMCs from blood, taken 40 to 50 days after vaccination. Here the CDR3 DNA reads TGCAGCGTTGAGAGCCCAGGGTTGGGGTACGAGCAGTACTTC. As protein: CSVESPGLGYEQYF.